What follows are 16 T cell receptor beta chains derived from one specimen sequenced in a study of blood T cell repertoires in COVID-19. Only in-frame clones appear in the TCRdb table, and some are missing; sequencing was by immunoSEQ multiplex PCR. In the table there are 250,000 to 300,000 clones, approximately 80% of which are singletons. The source material was peripheral blood. All receptors come from a woman aged 55-75 years with active or convalescent COVID-19.

This chain connects TRBV6-6 to TRBJ1-1; 7 bases match TRBD1. The CDR3 has 16 amino acids. V lost 0 bases and J lost 6; bases outside the gene matches: 10. Looked up from germline, CDR1 is MNHNY and CDR2 is SVGAGI (reference sequence). The CDR3 coding sequence is TGTGCCAGCAGTTACTCGTGGGACAGCCGCAGCCCTGAAGCTTTCTTT. It translates to CASSYSWDSRSPEAFF.

The genes are TRBV3-1 (or the pseudogene TRBV3-2) and TRBJ2-5, with 8 bases lining up with TRBD2. CDR1 and CDR2 (germline): LGHDT, YNNKEL (reference sequence). The CDR3 contains 16 residues. Trimming cost V 1 base and J 5 bases; bases outside gene matches: 9. In DNA, the CDR3 is TGTGCCAGCAGCCAAGTCACGGGGGGGATACGTGAGACCCAGTACTTC. It codes for CASSQVTGGIRETQYF.

The chain combines TRBV30 with TRBJ1-2, with 9 nucleotides matching TRBD1. CDR1 is GTSNPN and CDR2 is SVGIG in the germline V gene (reference sequence). CDR3 length: 12 residues. Germline trimming cut 8 bases from V and 8 bases from J; bases unmatched to any gene: 9. Written as DNA, the CDR3 is TGTGCCCGGACTAGACAGGGGGAGGGCTACACCTTC. This codes for CARTRQGEGYTF.

The chain uses TRBV7-9 and TRBJ2-1; 10 bases match TRBD2. Germline V lookup: CDR1 SEHNR, CDR2 FQNEAQ (reference sequence). Losses at the gene ends were 1 base for V and 11 bases for J; bases not matched to a gene: 8. The CDR3 covers 15 residues. The CDR3 nucleotides are TGTGCCAGCAGCTTAGATGGGCTAGCGGGGGTGAAGCAGTTCTTC. Translating gives CASSLDGLAGVKQFF.

The table lists this clone with a few counts. The V call is TRBV7-9, the J call TRBJ2-7, with D perhaps matching TRBD2 (5 bases). CDR1 and CDR2 (germline): SEHNR, FQNEAQ (reference sequence). The V end was cut by 5 bases, the J end by 5 bases, with 16 bases between. The CDR3 is 14 residues long. CDR3 nucleotide sequence: TGTGCCAGCAGCCCCCCACCCGGGGTGAACGAGCAGTACTTC. Protein sequence: CASSPPPGVNEQYF. Full variable domain (remainder filled in from reference TRBV7-9 and TRBJ2-7): DTGVSQNPRHKITKRGQNVTFRCDPISEHNRLYWYRQTLGQGPEFLTYFQNEAQLEKSRLLSDRFSAERPKGSFSTLEIQRTEQGDSAMYLCASSPPPGVNEQYFGPGTRLTVT.

The chain employs TRBV4-1 and TRBJ2-7; no reliable D call. This CDR3 comprises 13 residues. The V and J ends lost 0 bases and 6 bases respectively, with 9 bases between them. Germline V gene data show CDR1 as MGHRA and CDR2 as YSYEKL. The CDR3 loop is CASSQETGSEQYF. The CDR3 DNA is TGCGCCAGCAGCCAAGAGACCGGGTCCGAGCAGTACTTC.

This clone has at least ten counts. This rearrangement joins TRBV14 to TRBJ1-2, with 8 bases identical to TRBD1. Germline V gives CDR1 SGHDN, CDR2 FVKESK. The CDR3 extends over 13 amino acids. Losses at the gene ends were 6 bases for V and 7 bases for J; bases not matched to a gene: 7. The CDR3 DNA reads TGTGCCAGCAGTCGGACAGGGCGAGGTGGCTACACCTTC. It is translated as CASSRTGRGGYTF.

This chain joins TRBV2 and TRBJ2-1; 13 bases line up with TRBD2. The V and J ends lost 6 bases and 12 bases, in that order; junction bases with no gene match: 5. This CDR3 is 13 amino acids long. Germline loops: CDR1 SNHLY, CDR2 FYNNEI. The chain's CDR3 is CASSGLAGVGQFF. CDR3 nucleotides: TGTGCCAGCAGCGGACTAGCGGGGGTCGGGCAGTTCTTC.

This clone was detected a few times. The V gene is TRBV6-4, the J gene TRBJ1-5; TRBD1 matches 7 bases. V dropped 4 bases and J dropped 3; count of bases not matched to a gene: 6. Germline CDR1 is MRHNA and CDR2 is SNTAGT. This CDR3 has 15 amino acids. CDR3 in DNA: TGTGCCAGCAGTGTCGGGACAGCTAACAATCAGCCCCAGCATTTT. Protein: CASSVGTANNQPQHF.

The table lists this clone with many counts. This chain connects TRBV4-3 to TRBJ2-2; perhaps TRBD1 as D (5 bases). The CDR3 runs 15 residues. The germline V gene encodes CDR1 LGHNA and CDR2 YSLEER. Deletions cut 4 bases from V and 7 bases from J, with 16 bases between. This CDR3 is CASSPSWQGGGELFF. The CDR3 DNA reads TGCGCCAGCAGCCCCAGCTGGCAGGGCGGCGGGGAGCTGTTTTTT.

The V call is TRBV30, the J call TRBJ1-1; D might be TRBD1 (5 bases). Germline assignment: CDR1 GTSNPN and CDR2 SVGIG (reference sequence). The CDR3 extends over 13 amino acids. V was clipped by 6 bases and J by 3 bases, with 14 bases between them. For the CDR3, the DNA is TGTGCCTGCTCGTGGGGGGTTTACACTGAAGCTTTCTTT. Translated: CACSWGVYTEAFF.

A single count supports this clone. V usage is TRBV6-6 and J usage is TRBJ1-2, with 12 bases fitting TRBD1. The CDR3 extends over 13 amino acids. Germline CDR1 MNHNY, CDR2 SVGAGI (reference sequence). V shed 5 bases and J 8 bases; nucleotides not matched to a gene: 3. The CDR3 DNA reads TGTGCCAGCAGTGCGGGACAGGGGGCAGGCTACACCTTC. It translates to CASSAGQGAGYTF.

The chain carries TRBV18 and TRBJ2-1; a possible D gene is TRBD2 (6 bases). Trimming took 0 bases from V and 6 from J, leaving 12 bases between them. Germline V lookup: CDR1 KGHSH, CDR2 LQKENI. This CDR3 comprises 15 residues. The CDR3 region has the DNA TGTGCCAGCTCACCACCCCACGGGGGAGTCAATGAGCAGTTCTTC. Its protein is CASSPPHGGVNEQFF.

The chain couples TRBV6-5 to TRBJ1-1; 9 bases are a match to TRBD1. The CDR3 is 13 amino acids. The germline CDR1 and CDR2 sequences are MNHEY and SVGAGI. The V segment lost 5 bases and the J segment 8 bases; nucleotides outside the gene matches: 6. DNA of the CDR3: TGTGCCAGCAGTCAGCCTGGGACAGGGGAAGCTTTCTTT. This encodes CASSQPGTGEAFF.

This clone has just a few counts. J is TRBJ1-5 and V is TRBV6-5, with 8 bases matching TRBD1. J was trimmed by 11 bases and V by 11 bases; bases with no gene match: 11. This CDR3 spans 12 amino acids. Germline values: CDR1 MNHEY, CDR2 SVGAGI. The CDR3 region is CAANRGASSQHF. In nucleotides, the CDR3 is TGTGCCGCGAACAGGGGGGCATCGTCCCAGCATTTT.

In nucleotides, the CDR3 is TGTGCCTGGAGTTTTTCAGGGTCCTATGGCTACACCTTC. Amino acid sequence: CAWSFSGSYGYTF. This rearrangement joins TRBV30 to TRBJ1-2; D might be TRBD1 (5 bases). CDR3 size: 13 residues. Deletions cut 2 bases from V and 4 bases from J, with 11 bases between. CDR1 is GTSNPN, CDR2 SVGIG, per germline (reference sequence).